The source of this T cell receptor beta chain is a study of identical twins. Template switching added a universal primer site, and cDNA bore unique molecular identifiers. MiXCR, run by TCRdb on the 5' RACE reads, gives a single entry per CDR3 protein. Found here are 400,000 to 650,000 distinct CDR3 sequences, around 20% of them singletons; the top ten hold about 0.91%. Germline V gene sequence: CDR1 SGHRS, CDR2 YFSETQ. V lost 2 bases to trimming and J lost 0 bases, with 9 bases between them. The CDR3 length is 15 residues. This sample was also put to use in a study of T cells expressing NK-cell markers.

This rearrangement joins TRBV5-1 to TRBJ2-1, with D possibly TRBD1 on 6 matching bases. The sequence was collected from a woman under 30 in good health. What was sequenced was CD4+ T cells sorted from blood. CDR3 coding DNA: TGCGCCAGCAGCTTTGGGGGCTTCTCCTACAATGAGCAGTTCTTC. It codes for CASSFGGFSYNEQFF.